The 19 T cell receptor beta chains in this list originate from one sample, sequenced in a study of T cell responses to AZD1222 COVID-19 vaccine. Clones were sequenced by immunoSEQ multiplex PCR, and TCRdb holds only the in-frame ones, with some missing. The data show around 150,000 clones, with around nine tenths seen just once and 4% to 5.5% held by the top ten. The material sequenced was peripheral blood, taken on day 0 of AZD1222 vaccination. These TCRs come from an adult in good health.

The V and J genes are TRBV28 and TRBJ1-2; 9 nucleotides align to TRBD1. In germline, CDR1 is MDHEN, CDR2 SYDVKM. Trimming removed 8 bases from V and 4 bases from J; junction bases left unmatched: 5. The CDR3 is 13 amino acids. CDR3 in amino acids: CASVPQGAYGYTF. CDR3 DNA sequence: TGTGCCAGCGTCCCACAGGGGGCCTATGGCTACACCTTC.

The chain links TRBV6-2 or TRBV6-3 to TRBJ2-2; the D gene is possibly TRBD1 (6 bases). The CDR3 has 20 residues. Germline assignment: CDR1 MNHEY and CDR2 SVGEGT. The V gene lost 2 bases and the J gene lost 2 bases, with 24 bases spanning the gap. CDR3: CASSYNPRVRDKINTGELFF. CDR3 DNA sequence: TGTGCCAGCAGTTACAACCCAAGGGTTCGGGACAAGATAAACACCGGGGAGCTGTTTTTT.

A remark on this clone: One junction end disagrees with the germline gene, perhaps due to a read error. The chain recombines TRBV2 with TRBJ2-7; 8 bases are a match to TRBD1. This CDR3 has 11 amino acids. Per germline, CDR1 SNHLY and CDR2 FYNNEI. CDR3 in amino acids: CASSADRVKNF. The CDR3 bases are TGTGCCAGCAGTGCGGACAGGGTAAAGAACTTC.

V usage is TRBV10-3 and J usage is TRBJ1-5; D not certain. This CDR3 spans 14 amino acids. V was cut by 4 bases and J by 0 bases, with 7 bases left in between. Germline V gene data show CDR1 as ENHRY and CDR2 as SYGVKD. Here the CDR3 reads CAISVGDSNQPQHF. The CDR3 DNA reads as TGTGCCATCAGTGTAGGCGATAGCAATCAGCCCCAGCATTTT.

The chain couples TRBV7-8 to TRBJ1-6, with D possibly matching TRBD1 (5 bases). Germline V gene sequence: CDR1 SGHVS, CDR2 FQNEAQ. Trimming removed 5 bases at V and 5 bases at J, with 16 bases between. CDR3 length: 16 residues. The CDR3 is CASSATQGRNNSPLHF. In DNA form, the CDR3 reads TGTGCCAGCAGCGCCACCCAGGGACGGAATAATTCACCCCTCCACTTT.

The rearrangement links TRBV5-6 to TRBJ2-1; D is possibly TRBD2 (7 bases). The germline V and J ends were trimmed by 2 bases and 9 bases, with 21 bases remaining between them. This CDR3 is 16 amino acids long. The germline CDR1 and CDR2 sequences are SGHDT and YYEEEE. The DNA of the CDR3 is TGTGCCAGCAGCTTAGGGGGGGACCCTTCTGATCCTGAGCAGTTCTTC. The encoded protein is CASSLGGDPSDPEQFF.

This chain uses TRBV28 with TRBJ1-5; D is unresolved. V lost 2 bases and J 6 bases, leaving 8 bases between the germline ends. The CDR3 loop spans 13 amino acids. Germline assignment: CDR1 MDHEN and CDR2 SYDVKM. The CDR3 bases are TGTGCCAGCAGTTTAGGAGTGGGTCAGCCCCAGCATTTT. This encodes CASSLGVGQPQHF.

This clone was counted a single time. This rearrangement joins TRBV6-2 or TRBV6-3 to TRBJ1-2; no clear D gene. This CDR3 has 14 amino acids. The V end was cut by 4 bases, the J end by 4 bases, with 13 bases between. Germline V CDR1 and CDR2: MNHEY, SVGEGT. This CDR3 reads CASSLSGDTYGYTF. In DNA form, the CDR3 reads TGTGCCAGCAGTTTAAGCGGGGATACCTATGGCTACACCTTC.

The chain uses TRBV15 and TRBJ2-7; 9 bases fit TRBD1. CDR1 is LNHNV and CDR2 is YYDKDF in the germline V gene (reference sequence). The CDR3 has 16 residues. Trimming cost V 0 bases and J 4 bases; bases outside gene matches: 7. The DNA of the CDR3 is TGTGCCACCAGCAGAGATCTTGAGACAGGGGGTTACGAGCAGTACTTC. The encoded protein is CATSRDLETGGYEQYF. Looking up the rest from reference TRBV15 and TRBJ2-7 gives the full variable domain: DAMVIQNPRYQVTQFGKPVTLSCSQTLNHNVMYWYQQKSSQAPKLLFHYYDKDFNNEADTPDNFQSRRPNTSFCFLDIRSPGLGDTAMYLCATSRDLETGGYEQYFGPGTRLTVT.

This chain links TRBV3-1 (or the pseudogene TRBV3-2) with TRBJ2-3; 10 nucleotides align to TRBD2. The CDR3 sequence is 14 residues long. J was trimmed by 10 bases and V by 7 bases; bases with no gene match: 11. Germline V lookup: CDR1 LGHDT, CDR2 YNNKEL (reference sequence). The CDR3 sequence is CASNKAGGPTPQYF. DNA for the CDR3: TGTGCCAGCAACAAAGCGGGGGGGCCCACGCCGCAGTATTTT.

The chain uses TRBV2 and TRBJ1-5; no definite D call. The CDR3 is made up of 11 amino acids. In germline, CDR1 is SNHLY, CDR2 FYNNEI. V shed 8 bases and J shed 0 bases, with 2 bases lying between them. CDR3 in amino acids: CASRSNQPQHF. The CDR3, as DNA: TGTGCCAGCCGTAGCAATCAGCCCCAGCATTTT. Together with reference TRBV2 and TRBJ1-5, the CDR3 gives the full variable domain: EPEVTQTPSHQVTQMGQEVILRCVPISNHLYFYWYRQILGQKVEFLVSFYNNEISEKSEIFDDQFSVERPDGSNFTLKIRSTKLEDSAMYFCASRSNQPQHFGDGTRLSIL.

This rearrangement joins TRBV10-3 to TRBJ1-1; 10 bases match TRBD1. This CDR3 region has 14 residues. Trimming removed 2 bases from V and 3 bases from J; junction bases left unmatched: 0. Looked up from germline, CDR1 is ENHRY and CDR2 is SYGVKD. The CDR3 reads CAISEGQGDTEAFF. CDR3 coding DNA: TGTGCCATCAGTGAGGGACAGGGGGACACTGAAGCTTTCTTT.

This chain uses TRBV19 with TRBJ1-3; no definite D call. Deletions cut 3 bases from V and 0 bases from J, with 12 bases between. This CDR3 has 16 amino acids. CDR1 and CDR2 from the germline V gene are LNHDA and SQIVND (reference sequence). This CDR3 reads CASSMLGKTSGNTIYF. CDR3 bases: TGTGCCAGTAGTATGTTGGGCAAAACCTCTGGAAACACCATATATTTT. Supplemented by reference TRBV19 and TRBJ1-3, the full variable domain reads DGGITQSPKYLFRKEGQNVTLSCEQNLNHDAMYWYRQDPGQGLRLIYYSQIVNDFQKGDIAEGYSVSREKKESFPLTVTSAQKNPTAFYLCASSMLGKTSGNTIYFGEGSWLTVV.

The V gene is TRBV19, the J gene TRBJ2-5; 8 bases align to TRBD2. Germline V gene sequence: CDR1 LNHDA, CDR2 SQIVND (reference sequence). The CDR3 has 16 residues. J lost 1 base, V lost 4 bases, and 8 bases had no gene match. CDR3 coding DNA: TGTGCCAGTAGTACCTGGACTAGCACCATCCAAGAGACCCAGTACTTC. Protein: CASSTWTSTIQETQYF.

This chain's CDR3 is CASSLAGQFNEQFF. The DNA of the CDR3 is TGTGCCAGCAGCTTAGCAGGACAGTTCAATGAGCAGTTCTTC. The chain joins TRBV7-9 to TRBJ2-1, with D tentatively TRBD1 (6 bases). The CDR3 contains 14 residues. Trimming left V 0 bases short and J 6 bases short, with 9 bases between. The germline V gene encodes CDR1 SEHNR and CDR2 FQNEAQ (reference sequence).

The CDR3 loop is CASRRGMGEKLFF. The CDR3 coding sequence is TGTGCCAGTCGAAGGGGTATGGGGGAAAAACTGTTTTTT. This chain links TRBV19 with TRBJ1-4, with a weak D call TRBD1 (5 bases). The V end was cut by 8 bases, the J end by 8 bases, with 15 bases between. Germline V gene data show CDR1 as LNHDA and CDR2 as SQIVND (reference sequence). This CDR3 region has 13 residues. Variable domain in full (rest from reference TRBV19 and TRBJ1-4): DGGITQSPKYLFRKEGQNVTLSCEQNLNHDAMYWYRQDPGQGLRLIYYSQIVNDFQKGDIAEGYSVSREKKESFPLTVTSAQKNPTAFYLCASRRGMGEKLFFGSGTQLSVL.

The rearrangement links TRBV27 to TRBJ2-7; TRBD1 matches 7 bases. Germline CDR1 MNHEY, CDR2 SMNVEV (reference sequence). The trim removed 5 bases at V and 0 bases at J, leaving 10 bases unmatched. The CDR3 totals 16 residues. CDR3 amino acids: CASSLKAGGNSYEQYF. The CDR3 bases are TGTGCCAGCAGTCTAAAAGCAGGGGGTAACTCCTACGAGCAGTACTTC.

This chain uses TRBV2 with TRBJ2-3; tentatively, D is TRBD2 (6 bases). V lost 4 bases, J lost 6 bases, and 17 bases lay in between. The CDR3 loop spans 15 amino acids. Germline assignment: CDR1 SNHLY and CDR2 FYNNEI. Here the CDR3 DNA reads TGTGCCAGCAGTGTCATGGACTACACATCCGATACGCAGTATTTT. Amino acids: CASSVMDYTSDTQYF.

The CDR3 sequence: CASSQVQNMNTEAFF. The CDR3 DNA follows: TGTGCCAGCAGCCAAGTACAGAACATGAACACTGAAGCTTTCTTT. This sequence joins TRBV14 and TRBJ1-1; D remains ambiguous. Germline V CDR1 and CDR2: SGHDN, FVKESK. V lost 1 base to trimming and J lost 0 bases, with 9 bases between them. This CDR3 region has 15 residues.